The T cell receptor (beta chain) described here comes from a study of CD8 T cells in Susac syndrome (dated by TCRdb to between 2017 and 2020). Some background on the complete study: The study used repertoire sequencing to test whether antigen drove CD8+ T cell activation and differentiation in Susac syndrome. The clonality of the CD8+ T cell repertoire was compared across about a dozen healthy donors, some 14 Susac syndrome patients and around 15 multiple sclerosis patients. General study outcomes and caveats: The study acknowledged that relatively few individuals were included in the TCR sequencing and HLA analysis.

Peripheral blood CD8+ and CD4+ T cells from healthy donors, Susac syndrome patients and multiple sclerosis patients were profiled by high-throughput TCR beta sequencing. Multiple sclerosis controls were treatment-naive patients with stable or active relapsing-remitting disease fulfilling revised McDonald criteria. Bulk CD8+ and CD4+ T cells were purified by magnetic negative isolation, whereas CD8+ TEMRA cells were enriched by FACS. Blood was drawn into EDTA tubes, processed within 24 hours, and PBMCs were isolated by density gradient centrifugation. PBMCs intended for TCR sequencing were cryopreserved in liquid nitrogen and thawed later in a water bath at 37 degrees C. Purity of sorted or isolated CD4+, CD8+ and CD8+ TEMRA cells was at least 90%. In regard to this clonotype: Its target antigen remains unknown. Base quality data are lacking; no much larger clone is found one base away.

RNA was extracted using the RNeasy kit, and roughly 0.45 to 1 microgram was reverse transcribed with random hexamers. The immunoSEQ multiplex PCR assay, covering 54 Vbeta and 13 Jbeta segments, was used to amplify TCR beta CDR3 regions. PCR amplification bias was corrected by using a synthetic template baseline for primer optimization and computational correction. The published analysis was carried out like this. Only productive sequences were kept, with reads annotated to V, D and J genes according to IMGT and analyzed in immunoSEQ Analyzer. Clonality was calculated as one minus the Shannon entropy normalized by log2 of the number of productive unique sequences. For each patient and control, public and private clones were evaluated among the 100 most prevalent clones. Susac-specific clones were defined as absent from healthy and MS cohorts, 1052 published viral clones and other ImmuneACCESS disease sequences. In TCRdb, the public reads were trimmed at Q25 with fastp and aligned with MiXCR, with productive beta chains retained. CDR3 protein duplicates are merged, each entry listing the most common genes and DNA. These V and J calls rely on TCRdb rather than the paper's analysis. Within this sample are 330,000 or so distinct CDR3 sequences, with about 82% of them counted one time only. The ten most abundant clones make up around 0.2% of the sample.

The germline V gene supplies CDR1 SNHLY and CDR2 FYNNEI. At the junction V is shortened by 0 bases and J by 4 bases; bases outside the gene matches: 6. The CDR3 measures 16 amino acids from cysteine to phenylalanine. The read is trimmed to its CDR3 DNA, 48 bases read in frame from base 1. The source of this sequence is a human donor with multiple sclerosis. The rearrangement joined TRBV2 to TRBJ2-7, and 10 junctional nucleotides match TRBD1. Sample: CD8+ T cells from PBMCs. The CDR3 region reads CASSEALGTGDYEQYF. The DNA is TGTGCCAGCAGTGAAGCTTTAGGGACAGGGGATTACGAGCAGTACTTC.